The clone carrying this T cell receptor beta chain was detected many times. Its specificity is not known. The sample belongs to a study of T cells in Graves' hyperthyroidism and ophthalmopathy. Study results and limitations: Most clonotypes expanded in the thyroid (above 0.001) were also present in blood.

Pregnant or lactating patients were excluded, as were those with uncontrolled infection or other autoimmune disease. Diagnosis relied on clinical symptoms, serum thyroxine and TRAb, thyroid ultrasound and orbital computed tomography. Around 9.9 ml of fresh peripheral blood supplied the PBMCs. TCR beta CDR3 region amplification was performed from RNA transcripts. A set of HTBI primers served as the primers for a first-round RT-PCR of the TCR CDR3. TCRdb used MiXCR to reprocess the multiplex PCR reads, holding one entry per CDR3 protein. The sample gives about 350,000 distinct CDR3 sequences, roughly 17% of which show up once; 30% to 40% is in the top ten. The V gene end was trimmed by 4 bases and the J gene end by 5 bases; junction bases not matched to a gene: 7. This CDR3 has 14 amino acids. The V gene's germline CDR1 is SGHRS and CDR2 YFSETQ.

The sequenced sample consisted of blood. The origin of this receptor is a woman aged 25 to 39 with Graves' hyperthyroidism that later progressed to Graves' ophthalmopathy. J is TRBJ2-7 and V is TRBV5-1; 9 nucleotides match TRBD1. The CDR3 coding sequence is TGCGCCAGCAGCCTGGGACAGGGTGAAAACGAGCAGTACTTC. Its translation: CASSLGQGENEQYF.